A selection of T cell receptor beta chains follows, all from one sample in a study of blood T cell repertoires in COVID-19. Data came from immunoSEQ multiplex PCR; TCRdb stores just in-frame clones and leaves some out. The table lists roughly 250,000 clones, approximately 86% of them singletons. The sample consisted of PBMCs or T cells enriched from blood (not recorded which). The source of these receptors is a young woman with acute COVID-19. The CDR3 runs from the conserved cysteine through the conserved F or W. Each record gives: J gene, D gene, V gene, CDR3 length, CDR3 DNA, CDR3 protein. D genes are given only for firm matches.

>TRBJ2-7|TRBD1|TRBV10-3|12
TGTGCCTCTCGGCAGGGGGCCTACGAGCAGTACTTC
CASRQGAYEQYF
>TRBJ2-3|-|TRBV5-5|15
TGTGCCAGCAGCCGAGTAGTAGCTGGCACAGATACGCAGTATTTT
CASSRVVAGTDTQYF
>TRBJ2-1|-|TRBV18|14
TGTGCCAGCTCACCTCAGGCCACTCTCAATGAGCAGTTCTTC
CASSPQATLNEQFF
>TRBJ2-7|-|TRBV29-1|14
TGCAGCGTTGTGCCCTCCTCGAGCGCCTACGAGCAGTACTTC
CSVVPSSSAYEQYF
>TRBJ2-5|TRBD1|TRBV5-1|13
TGCGCCAGCTTTGGACAGGGGGGAGAGACCCAGTACTTC
CASFGQGGETQYF
>TRBJ2-1|-|TRBV19|13
TGTGCCAGTACCATAGGACTCCGCGGTGAGCAGTTCTTC
CASTIGLRGEQFF
>TRBJ2-7|-|TRBV4-3|14
TGCGCCAGCAGCCAAGCAGATGCCTCCTACGAGCAGTACTTC
CASSQADASYEQYF
>TRBJ1-5|TRBD1|TRBV4-1|16
TGCGCCAGCAGCCTAAGGACAGGGGATGCTCGGGAGCCCCAGCATTTT
CASSLRTGDAREPQHF
>TRBJ2-5|TRBD1|TRBV19|14
TGTGCCAGTAGTATCGGACAGGGTGGAGAGACCCAGTACTTC
CASSIGQGGETQYF
>TRBJ1-5|-|TRBV19|15
TGTGCCAGCACCCTTGGCAGGGAGGTACGCCAGCCCCAGCATTTT
CASTLGREVRQPQHF
>TRBJ2-3|TRBD2|TRBV28|19
TGTGCCAGCAGTTTTAACCTCAGCGGGGGGGCCCCTATCACAGATACGCAGTATTTT
CASSFNLSGGAPITDTQYF
>TRBJ2-3|TRBD2|TRBV10-3|14
TGTGCCATCAGGGAGGCGGGGGGGCCTGATACGCAGTATTTT
CAIREAGGPDTQYF
>TRBJ2-3|-|TRBV6-5|12
TGTGCCAGCAACAAGGATGGGGGGACGCAGTATTTT
CASNKDGGTQYF
>TRBJ1-2|-|TRBV5-4|12
TGTGCCAGCAGCTTGGACTCCTATGGCTACACCTTC
CASSLDSYGYTF